The entry below describes one TCR beta chain. The sample belongs to a study of identical twins. The V gene end was trimmed by 5 bases and the J gene end by 1 base; junction bases not matched to a gene: 6. This CDR3 has 16 amino acids. Germline CDR1 and CDR2: MGHRA and YSYEKL. TCRdb reprocessed the 5' RACE reads via MiXCR and lists one record per CDR3 protein. The table shows about 1.7 million distinct CDR3 sequences, with around 29% occurring only once. The source material was cord blood. This TCR derives from a newborn girl in good health. The chain employs TRBV4-1 and TRBJ1-1; 11 bases are shared with TRBD1. CDR3 in DNA: TGCGCCAGCAGCGCCCGGACAGGGGGCGGGAACACTGAAGCTTTCTTT. This translates into CASSARTGGGNTEAFF.